The following is a TCR beta chain sequence with its context. What it binds is unknown. Primed by a sample-barcoded 5' primer and a J-beta primer mix, a second PCR proceeded for about 7 to 11 cycles. TCRdb recomputed calls from the 5' RACE reads with MiXCR, one row per CDR3 protein. The table lists approximately 800,000 distinct CDR3 sequences, approximately 25% of them singletons. The data are from a study of blood T cells in healthy people across ages. Study results and limitations: Both naive CD4+ cell counts and diversity were greater in long-lived donors than in aged donors.

The CDR3 runs to 12 residues. Germline CDR1 reads SGDLS; CDR2 reads YYNGEE. With 6 bases removed from V and 4 bases from J, the gap between germline ends came to 8 bases. The sample also formed part of further work on T cells of mothers and their children.

The TCR sequence derives from a boy aged 5-17 years in good health. The specimen was blood. The chain uses TRBV9 and TRBJ2-1; D ambiguous. The CDR3 region is CASNSLYNEQFF. The DNA of the CDR3 is TGTGCCAGCAATTCGCTTTACAATGAGCAGTTCTTC.